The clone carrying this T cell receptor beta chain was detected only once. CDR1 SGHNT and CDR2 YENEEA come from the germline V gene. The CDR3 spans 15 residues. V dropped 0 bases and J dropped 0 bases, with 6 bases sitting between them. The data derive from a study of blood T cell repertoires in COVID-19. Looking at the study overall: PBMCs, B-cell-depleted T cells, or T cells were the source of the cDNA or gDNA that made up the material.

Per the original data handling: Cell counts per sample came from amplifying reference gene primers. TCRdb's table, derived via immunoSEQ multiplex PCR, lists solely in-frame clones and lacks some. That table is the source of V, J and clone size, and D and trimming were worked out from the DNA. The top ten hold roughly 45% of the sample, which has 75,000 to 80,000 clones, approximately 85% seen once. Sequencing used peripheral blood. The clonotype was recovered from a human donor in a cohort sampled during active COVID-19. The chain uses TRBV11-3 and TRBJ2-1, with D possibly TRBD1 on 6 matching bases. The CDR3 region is CASSLDRGSYNEQFF. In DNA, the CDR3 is TGTGCCAGCAGCTTAGACAGGGGCTCCTACAATGAGCAGTTCTTC.